The 17 T cell receptor beta chains reported below all come from one sample, sequenced in a study of shared clonotypes between healthy human individuals. The assay was immunoSEQ multiplex PCR, and TCRdb's table has in-frame clones only and misses some. The profile shows over a million clones, 70% to 80% of them singletons. Input material: memory CD4+ T cells from PBMCs. Subset reported: CD45RA-negative fraction. The source is a man aged 18-30 years in good health. Some clones in this sample may be carry-over from other donors' samples.

This clone was picked up many times. The chain combines TRBV19 with TRBJ2-2; D remains unclear. The CDR3 is made up of 14 amino acids. With 5 bases removed from V and 0 bases from J, the gap between germline ends came to 7 bases. Germline CDR1 reads LNHDA; CDR2 reads SQIVND (reference sequence). CDR3 residues: CASSERPNTGELFF. The CDR3 region has the DNA TGTGCCAGTAGTGAACGACCGAACACCGGGGAGCTGTTTTTT.

V and J are TRBV5-1 and TRBJ2-7; D possibly corresponds to TRBD2 (6 bases). The CDR3 has 13 amino acids. V was cut by 2 bases and J by 7 bases, with 13 bases left in between. Germline lookup yields CDR1 SGHRS and CDR2 YFSETQ. The CDR3 protein is CASSFRAGGEQYF. In DNA, the CDR3 is TGCGCCAGCAGCTTCCGGGCCGGGGGAGAGCAGTACTTC.

This rearrangement joins TRBV9 to TRBJ2-7, with D perhaps matching TRBD2 (5 bases). Germline values: CDR1 SGDLS, CDR2 YYNGEE. V gave up 3 bases and J gave up 1 base, with 5 bases separating them. The CDR3 spans 12 residues. DNA for the CDR3: TGTGCCAGCAGCGGGACTTCCTACGAGCAGTACTTC. Encoded protein: CASSGTSYEQYF.

This clone has more than one count but fewer than ten. The rearrangement joins TRBV7-9 to TRBJ2-7, with D perhaps TRBD2 (7 bases). The CDR3 consists of 15 residues. V lost 5 bases and J 3 bases, leaving 17 bases between the germline ends. Per germline, CDR1 SEHNR and CDR2 FQNEAQ (reference sequence). In nucleotides, the CDR3 is TGTGCCAGCAGCACCCGGGGGGACAACGTCTACGAGCAGTACTTC. Its protein product is CASSTRGDNVYEQYF.

This clone has just a few counts. Possible read error: a much larger clone is one base away. This chain joins TRBV7-8 and TRBJ2-5; D call uncertain. Germline V lookup: CDR1 SGHVS, CDR2 FQNEAQ. The CDR3 has 16 amino acids. Here the CDR3 reads CTSSLGRWRRQETQYF. CDR3 nucleotides: TGTACCAGCAGCTTAGGAAGGTGGCGGCGCCAAGAGACCCAGTACTTC. The full variable domain, completed using reference TRBV7-8 and TRBJ2-5, is GAGVSQSPRYKVAKRGQDVALRCDPISGHVSLFWYQQALGQGPEFLTYFQNEAQLDKSGLPSDRFFAERPEGSVSTLKIQRTQQEDSAVYLCTSSLGRWRRQETQYFGPGTRLLVL.

This clone has just one count. This chain uses TRBV4-2 with TRBJ2-6; the match to TRBD1 covers 12 bases. The CDR3 loop spans 19 amino acids. Germline trimming cut 5 bases from V and 4 bases from J; bases unmatched to any gene: 12. Germline values: CDR1 LGHNA, CDR2 YNFKEQ. CDR3 region: CASSLRGQGATPGANVLTF. CDR3 coding DNA: TGTGCCAGCAGCTTACGGGGACAGGGGGCCACTCCCGGGGCCAACGTCCTGACTTTC.

The chain couples TRBV5-1 to TRBJ1-2; no clear D gene. V lost 5 bases and J lost 4, with 12 bases in between. The CDR3 is 13 amino acids. Germline CDR1 reads SGHRS; CDR2 reads YFSETQ. CDR3 loop: CASRFDGSYGYTF. DNA for the CDR3: TGCGCCAGCAGGTTTGACGGTAGCTATGGCTACACCTTC.

A few counts support this clone. Other DNA sequences in the sample encode the same CDR3. The J gene is TRBJ2-1, the V gene TRBV6-5, with 13 bases fitting TRBD2. Germline assignment: CDR1 MNHEY and CDR2 SVGAGI. This CDR3 has 14 residues. Losses at the gene ends were 9 bases for V and 8 bases for J; bases not matched to a gene: 7. The CDR3 loop is CASRTSGRVDEQFF. The CDR3 bases are TGTGCCAGTAGAACTAGCGGGAGGGTAGATGAGCAGTTCTTC.

V and J are TRBV6-5 and TRBJ1-5, with 7 nucleotides matching TRBD1. CDR1 and CDR2 from the germline V gene are MNHEY and SVGAGI. V shed 8 bases and J 3 bases; nucleotides not matched to a gene: 7. CDR3 size: 14 residues. DNA for the CDR3: TGTGCCAGCCGGTCGGGACAGTACAATCAGCCCCAGCATTTT. It specifies CASRSGQYNQPQHF.

The chain uses TRBV4-1 and TRBJ1-2; D is unclear. This CDR3 has 15 residues. The germline CDR1 and CDR2 sequences are MGHRA and YSYEKL. Trimming removed 0 bases from V and 3 bases from J, with 11 bases in between. The CDR3 DNA reads as TGCGCCAGCAGCCAAGATTATCGGGCCTACTATGGCTACACCTTC. Translation: CASSQDYRAYYGYTF.

The DNA of the CDR3 is TGTGCCAGCAGTGGAGGACAGGGGAACCAAGAGACCCAGTACTTC. This gives the protein CASSGGQGNQETQYF. V usage is TRBV6-5 and J usage is TRBJ2-5; 9 nucleotides align to TRBD1. CDR3 length: 15 residues. The J segment lost 0 bases and the V segment lost 5 bases, leaving 4 bases of the junction unmatched. CDR1 and CDR2 (germline): MNHEY, SVGAGI.

The V and J genes are TRBV19 and TRBJ1-5, with 7 bases lining up with TRBD1. V shed 7 bases, J shed 0 bases, and the junction held 9 bases outside the gene matches. Germline V gene lookup returns CDR1 LNHDA and CDR2 SQIVND (reference sequence). CDR3 size: 16 residues. The CDR3 loop is CASTVTGVFSNQPQHF. CDR3 bases: TGTGCCAGTACCGTTACAGGGGTTTTTAGCAATCAGCCCCAGCATTTT. Combining the CDR3 with reference TRBV19 and TRBJ1-5 gives the whole variable domain DGGITQSPKYLFRKEGQNVTLSCEQNLNHDAMYWYRQDPGQGLRLIYYSQIVNDFQKGDIAEGYSVSREKKESFPLTVTSAQKNPTAFYLCASTVTGVFSNQPQHFGDGTRLSIL.

This clone was detected only a few times. The chain couples TRBV7-2 to TRBJ2-1, with 16 nucleotides matching TRBD2. The CDR3 is 17 amino acids. With 6 bases clipped from V and 0 bases from J, the junction kept 2 bases outside the gene matches. In germline, CDR1 is SGHTA, CDR2 FQGNSA. The CDR3 is CASRGLAGGSSYNEQFF. CDR3 nucleotide sequence: TGTGCCAGCAGGGGACTAGCGGGAGGGAGCTCCTACAATGAGCAGTTCTTC. Based on the CDR3 plus reference TRBV7-2 and TRBJ2-1, the full variable domain is GAGVSQSPSNKVTEKGKDVELRCDPISGHTALYWYRQSLGQGLEFLIYFQGNSAPDKSGLPSDRFSAERTGGSVSTLTIQRTQQEDSAVYLCASRGLAGGSSYNEQFFGPGTRLTVL.

This rearrangement joins TRBV7-9 to TRBJ1-2; 8 bases map to TRBD1. Germline CDR1 SEHNR, CDR2 FQNEAQ (reference sequence). CDR3 length: 14 residues. Trimming at V came to 5 bases and at J to 5 bases, leaving 7 bases not matched to a gene. The CDR3 reads CASSDRGGSYGYTF. In DNA form, the CDR3 reads TGTGCCAGCAGCGACAGGGGCGGGTCATATGGCTACACCTTC.

The chain has TRBV10-1 and TRBJ2-3; D uncertain. CDR3 length equals 15 residues. Trimming stripped 5 bases from V and 2 bases from J, with 14 bases between. Per the germline V gene, CDR1 is WNHNN and CDR2 is SYGVQD (reference sequence). The CDR3 loop reads CASSHPSRFTDTQYF. The CDR3, as DNA: TGCGCCAGCAGTCACCCGTCAAGGTTCACAGATACGCAGTATTTT.

The CDR3 DNA follows: TGTGCCAGCAGTTACTCGAGAGAGACCTACGAGCAGTACTTC. Amino acids: CASSYSRETYEQYF. This chain uses TRBV6-5 with TRBJ2-7; D not certain. Germline V gene sequence: CDR1 MNHEY, CDR2 SVGAGI. V lost 0 bases and J lost 2, with 8 bases in between. The CDR3 loop spans 14 amino acids.

This chain links TRBV2 with TRBJ1-1, with 9 bases identical to TRBD1. V was clipped by 6 bases and J by 1 base; unmatched bases: 9. This CDR3 is 16 amino acids long. The germline V gene encodes CDR1 SNHLY and CDR2 FYNNEI. The CDR3 protein is CASRKDRGEWNTEAFF. CDR3 sequence (DNA): TGTGCCAGCAGGAAGGACAGGGGTGAATGGAACACTGAAGCTTTCTTT.